This T cell receptor beta chain derives from a study of T cell responses to AZD1222 COVID-19 vaccine. Profiling relied on immunoSEQ multiplex PCR, and the TCRdb table lists in-frame clones only, not all of them. This repertoire shows about 190,000 clones, around 92% found once; its top ten account for 9.2%. Germline V CDR1 and CDR2: SGHTA, FQGNSA. With V trimmed by 6 bases and J by 7 bases, 2 bases remained unmatched. This CDR3 contains 14 residues. The sample here was peripheral blood, taken on day 0 of AZD1222 vaccination. The gene calls are TRBV7-2 and TRBJ2-1, with 14 bases that match TRBD2. The TCR originated in an adult in good health. Here the CDR3 DNA reads TGTGCCAGCAGGGGGACTAGCGGGAGTAATGAGCAGTTCTTC. Protein sequence: CASRGTSGSNEQFF.